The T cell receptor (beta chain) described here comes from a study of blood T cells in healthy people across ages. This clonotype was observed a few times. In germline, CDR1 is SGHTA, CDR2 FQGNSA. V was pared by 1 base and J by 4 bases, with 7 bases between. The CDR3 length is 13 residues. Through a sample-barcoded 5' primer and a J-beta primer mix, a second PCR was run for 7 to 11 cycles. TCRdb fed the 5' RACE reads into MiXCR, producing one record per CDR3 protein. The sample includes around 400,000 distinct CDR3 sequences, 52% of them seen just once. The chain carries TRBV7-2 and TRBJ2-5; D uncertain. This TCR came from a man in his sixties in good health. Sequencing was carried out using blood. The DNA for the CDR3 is TGTGCCAGCAGCTTAGATAGGATAGAGACCCAGTACTTC. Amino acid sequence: CASSLDRIETQYF.